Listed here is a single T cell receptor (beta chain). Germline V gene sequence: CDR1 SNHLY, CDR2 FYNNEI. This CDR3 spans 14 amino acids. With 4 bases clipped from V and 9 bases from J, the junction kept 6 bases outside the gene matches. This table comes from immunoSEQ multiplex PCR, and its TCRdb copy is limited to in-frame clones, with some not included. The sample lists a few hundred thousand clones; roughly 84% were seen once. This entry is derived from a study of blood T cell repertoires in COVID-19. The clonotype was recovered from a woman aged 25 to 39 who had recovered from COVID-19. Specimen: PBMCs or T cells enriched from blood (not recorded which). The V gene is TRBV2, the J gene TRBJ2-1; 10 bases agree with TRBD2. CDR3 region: CASSGLAGVSEQFF. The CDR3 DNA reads TGTGCCAGCAGTGGGCTAGCGGGAGTTTCTGAGCAGTTCTTC.